This T cell receptor beta chain was identified during a study of regulatory T cells in long-lasting Graves disease. Time point meaning: newly diagnosed GD, antithyroid drugs for less than 3 months. From PBMCs, RNA was extracted and then used to make the TCR library. This CDR3 region has 13 residues. V gave up 6 bases and J gave up 5 bases, with 9 bases separating them. Per the germline V gene, CDR1 is SGHRS and CDR2 is YFSETQ. This clonotype was seen only once. Its target is not known. Through Arm-PCR of CDR3 regions and iRepertoire HTBI primers, TCR beta libraries were built. Using its own MiXCR run on the multiplex PCR reads, TCRdb lists one record per CDR3 protein. Here the sample spans about 470,000 distinct CDR3 sequences, 14% to 15% being singletons. Study-wide points: Small sample size may have lowered accuracy.

The sample was also linked to a second study, of T cells in Graves' hyperthyroidism and ophthalmopathy. That work contributes: First-round RT-PCR of the TCR CDR3 relied on the HTBI primer set. Ophthalmopathy was separated from stable hyperthyroidism by a 13 V-J model.

The chain has TRBV5-1 and TRBJ1-6; no clear D gene. The TCR was taken from a woman aged 30 to 39 with Graves disease. Source: peripheral blood mononuclear cells (PBMCs), taken at new diagnosis, from a patient treated with antithyroid drugs. CDR3 nucleotide sequence: TGCGCCAGCACGGGTGACCATAATTCACCCCTCCACTTT. As protein: CASTGDHNSPLHF.